A selection of T cell receptor beta chains follows, all from one sample in a study of beta chain features in type 1 diabetes. Method: immunoSEQ multiplex PCR; TCRdb's copy keeps in-frame clones and lacks some. The sample yields 250,000 to 300,000 clones, over 11% seen once. Sample: naive CD4+ T cells from blood. These receptors all come from a man in his thirties or forties with type 1 diabetes. CDR3s include the opening cysteine and the closing phenylalanine or tryptophan. The D gene is left open where the match is weak. Some rows have no size entry. The others give once, few or many, or a class for an expanded clone.

d_gene,v_gene,j_gene,abundance,len,CDR3aa,CDR3nt
TRBD1,TRBV9,TRBJ2-1,few,15,CASSVGTGWYDEQFF,TGTGCCAGCAGCGTCGGGACAGGGTGGTACGATGAGCAGTTCTTC
TRBD2,TRBV11-1,TRBJ2-1,NA,14,CASSLALADNEQFF,TGTGCCAGCAGCTTAGCGCTAGCGGACAATGAGCAGTTCTTC
TRBD1,TRBV19,TRBJ1-1,NA,14,CASRQGAENTEAFF,TGTGCCAGTAGACAGGGGGCCGAGAACACTGAAGCTTTCTTT
TRBD2,TRBV10-3,TRBJ2-5,few,13,CAISEGLGETQYF,TGTGCCATCAGTGAGGGACTAGGAGAGACCCAGTACTTC
NA,TRBV19,TRBJ2-1,NA,15,CASRLSLSSYNEQFF,TGTGCCAGTAGACTTAGCCTGAGCTCCTACAATGAGCAGTTCTTC
TRBD2,TRBV25-1,TRBJ2-3,NA,17,CASSEVNSGSGTDTQYF,TGTGCCAGCAGTGAAGTAAACAGCGGGAGTGGCACAGATACGCAGTATTTT
NA,TRBV28,TRBJ2-1,few,13,CASRHYSGNEQFF,TGTGCCAGCAGGCACTACTCGGGGAATGAGCAGTTCTTC
NA,TRBV27,TRBJ2-3,NA,15,CASSLRTRGTDTQYF,TGTGCCAGCAGTTTACGGACTCGAGGAACAGATACGCAGTATTTT
TRBD1,TRBV6-5,TRBJ2-1,NA,13,CASRGQGYNEQFF,TGTGCCAGCAGAGGACAGGGTTACAATGAGCAGTTCTTC
TRBD2,TRBV27,TRBJ2-7,few,14,CASRREGRSLEQYF,TGTGCCAGCAGGCGGGAGGGTCGATCCCTAGAGCAGTACTTC
NA,TRBV5-1,TRBJ2-7,few,14,CASSSESGSGEQYF,TGCGCCAGCAGCTCCGAAAGCGGGTCAGGGGAGCAGTACTTC
NA,TRBV9,TRBJ1-2,NA,14,CASSVVGFNYGYTF,TGTGCCAGCAGCGTAGTCGGGTTTAACTATGGCTACACCTTC
TRBD1,TRBV19,TRBJ1-5,NA,16,CASSMQGARRNQPQHF,TGTGCCAGTAGTATGCAGGGGGCGAGGCGCAATCAGCCCCAGCATTTT
TRBD1,TRBV9,TRBJ1-1,NA,14,CASSARTGTGEAFF,TGTGCCAGCAGCGCTAGGACAGGGACGGGTGAAGCTTTCTTT
TRBD1,TRBV5-6,TRBJ1-5,few,15,CASSWGQYTNQPQHF,TGTGCCAGCAGCTGGGGACAGTACACCAATCAGCCCCAGCATTTT
NA,TRBV28,TRBJ2-7,few,13,CASSSGQSNEQYF,TGTGCCAGCAGTTCCGGACAGTCCAACGAGCAGTACTTC
NA,TRBV7-9,TRBJ1-1,few,13,CASSLVGSTEAFF,TGTGCCAGCAGCTTAGTTGGCAGCACTGAAGCTTTCTTT
TRBD1,TRBV30,TRBJ1-5,NA,16,CAWSVAPGGIGQPQHF,TGTGCCTGGAGTGTGGCCCCAGGGGGAATAGGTCAGCCCCAGCATTTT
NA,TRBV10-3,TRBJ2-7,NA,15,CAISGIQSSSYEQYF,TGTGCCATCAGTGGTATACAGAGTAGCTCCTACGAGCAGTACTTC
NA,TRBV5-4,TRBJ2-2,NA,16,CASSPPGDVKTGELFF,TGTGCCAGCAGCCCTCCCGGAGATGTGAAAACCGGGGAGCTGTTTTTT
TRBD1,TRBV6-5,TRBJ2-7,few,15,CASSYGWTGGYEQYF,TGTGCCAGCAGTTACGGATGGACAGGGGGCTACGAGCAGTACTTC
TRBD2,TRBV7-2,TRBJ2-7,NA,16,CASSLGAGGPEYEQYF,TGTGCCAGCAGCTTAGGAGCGGGAGGGCCGGAATACGAGCAGTACTTC
TRBD1,TRBV30,TRBJ1-1,NA,13,CAWSLGGSPEAFF,TGTGCCTGGAGCCTAGGGGGCTCACCTGAAGCTTTCTTT
TRBD1,TRBV7-2,TRBJ2-5,few,15,CASSLGLRGRETQYF,TGTGCCAGCAGCTTGGGGCTCAGGGGGCGTGAGACCCAGTACTTC
NA,TRBV28,TRBJ2-2,few,10,CASSAGELFF,TGTGCCAGCAGCGCCGGGGAGCTGTTTTTT
NA,TRBV10-3,TRBJ2-2,NA,15,CAISESRQGTGELFF,TGTGCCATCAGTGAGTCTCGGCAGGGCACCGGGGAGCTGTTTTTT
TRBD2,TRBV4-3,TRBJ2-7,NA,14,CASSSLAGLHEQYF,TGCGCCAGCAGTTCTCTAGCGGGACTCCACGAGCAGTACTTC